The next 31 T cell receptor beta chains were all read from a single sample in a study of T cells in Graves' hyperthyroidism and ophthalmopathy. Amplification of TCR beta CDR3 regions was performed using RNA transcripts as template. Carried out on the TCR CDR3, a first-round RT-PCR used the HTBI primer set. TCRdb used MiXCR to reprocess the multiplex PCR reads, holding one entry per CDR3 protein. The sample consists of around 300,000 distinct CDR3 sequences, less than 15% of them appearing once. Sequencing used blood. These receptors all stem from a woman under 40 with Graves' hyperthyroidism that later progressed to Graves' ophthalmopathy.

The chain has TRBV27 and TRBJ1-4; D possibly corresponds to TRBD1 (5 bases). Germline-derived CDR1 and CDR2 are MNHEY and SMNVEV (reference sequence). The CDR3 runs 15 residues. V gave up 5 bases and J gave up 8 bases, with 18 bases separating them. The DNA of the CDR3 is TGTGCCAGCAGTAGTGCGGGGCAGGGAGAAGAAAAACTGTTTTTT. It specifies CASSSAGQGEEKLFF.

V gene TRBV29-1 combines with J gene TRBJ1-1; D possibly corresponds to TRBD1 (5 bases). Per the germline V gene, CDR1 is SQVTM and CDR2 is ANQGSEA. The length of the CDR3 is 13 residues. V lost 1 base and J 1 base, leaving 7 bases between the germline ends. The CDR3 loop is CSVEGQQNTEAFF. CDR3 bases: TGCAGCGTTGAAGGACAGCAGAACACTGAAGCTTTCTTT.

This clonotype has ten or more counts. The chain recombines TRBV30 with TRBJ2-7; possible D gene TRBD1, 5 bases. The V and J ends lost 2 bases and 6 bases respectively, with 11 bases between them. CDR3 length: 12 residues. Germline V lookup: CDR1 GTSNPN, CDR2 SVGIG (reference sequence). The CDR3 coding sequence is TGTGCCTGGAGTATTCACAGGACCGAGCAGTACTTC. Translating gives CAWSIHRTEQYF. The full variable domain, with the rest looked up from reference TRBV30 and TRBJ2-7, is SQTIHQWPATLVQPVGSPLSLECTVEGTSNPNLYWYRQAAGRGLQLLFYSVGIGQISSEVPQNLSASRPQDRQFILSSKKLLLSDSGFYLCAWSIHRTEQYFGPGTRLTVT.

This clonotype was seen ten or more times. V usage is TRBV30 and J usage is TRBJ2-3, with 12 bases fitting TRBD2. The CDR3 loop spans 15 amino acids. Losses at the gene ends were 5 bases for V and 5 bases for J; bases not matched to a gene: 8. The germline V gene encodes CDR1 GTSNPN and CDR2 SVGIG (reference sequence). The CDR3 is CAWLRTSGKGDTQYF. CDR3 bases: TGTGCCTGGTTAAGGACTAGCGGGAAGGGAGATACGCAGTATTTT.

This clonotype appeared once. This chain links TRBV9 with TRBJ2-3; 10 positions agree with TRBD2. The trim removed 1 base at V and 4 bases at J, leaving 9 bases unmatched. CDR3 length equals 17 residues. Germline V gene sequence: CDR1 SGDLS, CDR2 YYNGEE. CDR3 in DNA: TGTGCCAGCAGCGTAATGGTAGCGGGAGGAAGGGCAGATACGCAGTATTTT. Protein: CASSVMVAGGRADTQYF.

This clonotype was seen a few times. This chain uses TRBV4-3 with TRBJ2-1; D is uncertain. V shed 0 bases and J shed 6 bases, with 9 bases lying between them. The length of the CDR3 is 14 residues. CDR1 and CDR2 (germline): LGHNA, YSLEER. Written as DNA, the CDR3 is TGCGCCAGCAGCCAAGACCAGGAGATCAATGAGCAGTTCTTC. Protein sequence: CASSQDQEINEQFF.

This clonotype was found a few times. The chain employs TRBV7-8 and TRBJ2-5; 7 bases are shared with TRBD2. This CDR3 has 15 residues. V was pared by 2 bases and J by 3 bases, with 6 bases of the junction left unmatched. Germline assignment: CDR1 SGHVS and CDR2 FQNEAQ. The CDR3 protein is CASSLFAGEEETQYF. CDR3 in DNA: TGTGCCAGCAGCTTATTTGCGGGAGAGGAAGAGACCCAGTACTTC.

This clonotype occurred many times. The V gene is TRBV27, the J gene TRBJ2-7; 11 bases match TRBD1. The germline CDR1 and CDR2 sequences are MNHEY and SMNVEV (reference sequence). J was trimmed by 2 bases and V by 4 bases; bases with no gene match: 1. The CDR3 is 14 residues long. CDR3 in amino acids: CASSWTGGPYEQYF. In nucleotides, the CDR3 is TGTGCCAGCAGTTGGACAGGGGGCCCCTACGAGCAGTACTTC.

This clonotype was observed many times. This chain links TRBV28 with TRBJ1-2, with a possible D match to TRBD1 (5 bases). This CDR3 is 12 amino acids long. Trimming took off 6 bases at V and 8 bases at J, with 13 bases between the two ends. CDR1 and CDR2 from the germline V gene are MDHEN and SYDVKM. CDR3 residues: CASRAGTSGYTF. CDR3 bases: TGTGCCAGCAGAGCCGGGACGTCCGGCTACACCTTC.

There are a few counts of this clonotype. This chain joins TRBV4-3 and TRBJ2-3; a weak D match, TRBD1 (5 bases). The CDR3 loop spans 17 amino acids. Germline V gene data show CDR1 as LGHNA and CDR2 as YSLEER. The germline V and J ends were trimmed by 0 bases and 1 base, with 14 bases remaining between them. The CDR3 DNA follows: TGCGCCAGCAGCCAAGATCTGGGCAGGGCCGGCACAGATACGCAGTATTTT. This translates into CASSQDLGRAGTDTQYF.

This clonotype was seen ten or more times. The V call is TRBV20-1, the J call TRBJ1-4; 10 nucleotides line up with TRBD1. The CDR3 extends over 12 amino acids. CDR1 is DFQATT, CDR2 SNEGSKA, per germline (reference sequence). This CDR3 reads CRAGGQGEKLFF. The CDR3 DNA reads TGCAGGGCTGGGGGACAGGGGGAAAAACTGTTTTTT.

This clonotype was found many times. The rearrangement links TRBV5-8 to TRBJ2-3; D possibly corresponds to TRBD2 (5 bases). V was pared by 0 bases and J by 1 base, with 15 bases between. This CDR3 contains 17 residues. The germline V gene has CDR1 SGHTS and CDR2 YDEGEE. The CDR3 DNA is TGTGCCAGCAGCTTGGAGTCGACTCCCGGGGGCACAGATACGCAGTATTTT. It specifies CASSLESTPGGTDTQYF.

This clonotype was detected many times. The chain uses TRBV20-1 and TRBJ2-1; possibly TRBD2 for D (5 bases). The length of the CDR3 is 14 residues. Germline V gene lookup returns CDR1 DFQATT and CDR2 SNEGSKA (reference sequence). V was trimmed by 2 bases and J by 4 bases, leaving 12 bases between them. CDR3 amino acids: CSARPFGGYNEQFF. CDR3 coding DNA: TGCAGTGCTAGACCATTCGGAGGATACAATGAGCAGTTCTTC.

This clonotype was recorded many times. The rearrangement joins TRBV6-1 to TRBJ1-1; 8 nucleotides agree with TRBD1. V was pared by 8 bases and J by 1 base, with 6 bases of the junction left unmatched. This CDR3 spans 14 amino acids. Germline lookup yields CDR1 MNHNS and CDR2 SASEGT. The CDR3 DNA reads TGTGCCAGCCTTGGAACAGGGGGGAACACTGAAGCTTTCTTT. Translated, it gives CASLGTGGNTEAFF.

This chain joins TRBV9 and TRBJ2-5; 10 bases are shared with TRBD1. The CDR3 loop spans 15 amino acids. V was clipped by 3 bases and J by 3 bases; unmatched bases: 5. Germline V gives CDR1 SGDLS, CDR2 YYNGEE. CDR3 loop: CASSEHGTGEETQYF. The CDR3 DNA reads TGTGCCAGCAGCGAACACGGGACAGGGGAAGAGACCCAGTACTTC.

This clonotype was counted at least ten times. This chain joins TRBV29-1 and TRBJ2-6, with 9 bases lining up with TRBD1. Germline V gene data show CDR1 as SQVTM and CDR2 as ANQGSEA. The V gene end was trimmed by 6 bases and the J gene end by 2 bases; junction bases not matched to a gene: 5. The length of the CDR3 is 15 residues. The CDR3 is CSVGQGRAGANVLTF. CDR3 bases: TGCAGCGTAGGACAGGGGAGAGCTGGGGCCAACGTCCTGACTTTC. The full variable domain, rest sourced from reference TRBV29-1 and TRBJ2-6, is SAVISQKPSRDICQRGTSLTIQCQVDSQVTMMFWYRQQPGQSLTLIATANQGSEATYESGFVIDKFPISRPNLTFSTLTVSNMSPEDSSIYLCSVGQGRAGANVLTFGAGSRLTVL.

This clonotype was seen ten or more times. CDR3 sequence (DNA): TGTGCCAGCAGTGGGTTGGGACAGCCCCAGCATTTT. It yields the protein CASSGLGQPQHF. This chain uses TRBV6-2 or TRBV6-3 with TRBJ1-5; D not resolved. The germline CDR1 and CDR2 sequences are MNHEY and SVGEGT. The V end was cut by 5 bases, the J end by 7 bases, with 9 bases between. CDR3 size: 12 residues.

This clonotype has a handful of counts. The chain combines TRBV4-1 with TRBJ1-6; D may be TRBD1 (6 bases). The V and J ends lost 1 base and 7 bases respectively, with 8 bases between them. The length of the CDR3 is 14 residues. Germline CDR1 reads MGHRA; CDR2 reads YSYEKL. The CDR3 region is CASSQVGGNSPLHF. The CDR3 DNA reads TGCGCCAGCAGCCAAGTCGGGGGCAATTCACCCCTCCACTTT.

The chain employs TRBV9 and TRBJ1-2; D possibly corresponds to TRBD1 (5 bases). The CDR3 length is 15 residues. Germline V gene lookup returns CDR1 SGDLS and CDR2 YYNGEE. Trimming shortened V by 2 bases and J by 4 bases, and 15 bases separated the two germline ends. The CDR3 sequence: CASSVDGLGAYGYTF. The CDR3, as DNA: TGTGCCAGCAGCGTCGACGGCCTCGGGGCCTATGGCTACACCTTC.

In its sample, this clonotype was seen a few times. This chain joins TRBV6-1 and TRBJ2-1; TRBD2 matches 14 bases. The CDR3 length is 19 residues. Trimming removed 6 bases from V and 0 bases from J; junction bases left unmatched: 10. Germline CDR1 reads MNHNS; CDR2 reads SASEGT. CDR3 region: CASRVTSGRADTSYNEQFF. The CDR3 nucleotides are TGTGCCAGCAGGGTGACTAGCGGGAGGGCCGACACCTCCTACAATGAGCAGTTCTTC.

The chain joins TRBV7-2 to TRBJ2-7, with 8 bases matching TRBD2. The length of the CDR3 is 15 residues. The V gene's germline CDR1 is SGHTA and CDR2 FQGNSA. Trimming cost V 1 base and J 6 bases; bases outside gene matches: 8. The CDR3 DNA is TGTGCCAGCAGCTTAGAAACGGGAGGGCCAGTCGAGCAGTACTTC. Translated: CASSLETGGPVEQYF.

This clonotype was counted at least ten times. The chain uses TRBV6-2 or TRBV6-3 and TRBJ1-4; D gene ambiguous. The V and J ends lost 7 bases and 8 bases respectively, with 11 bases between them. The CDR3 runs 12 residues. Germline CDR1 is MNHEY and CDR2 is SVGEGT. The CDR3: CASTSLPEKLFF. The CDR3 DNA reads as TGTGCCAGCACCTCCCTCCCCGAAAAACTGTTTTTT.

The gene calls are TRBV7-2 and TRBJ2-1; 9 nucleotides align to TRBD1. Germline-derived CDR1 and CDR2 are SGHTA and FQGNSA. This CDR3 spans 13 amino acids. Trimming cost V 4 bases and J 7 bases; bases outside gene matches: 2. The CDR3 reads CASSYRGRNEQFF. The CDR3 DNA reads TGTGCCAGCAGCTACAGGGGGCGGAATGAGCAGTTCTTC.

This clonotype was observed many times. The chain is built from TRBV2 and TRBJ2-7, with 13 bases aligning to TRBD2. The V segment lost 7 bases and the J segment 1 base; nucleotides outside the gene matches: 7. CDR1 and CDR2 from the germline V gene are SNHLY and FYNNEI. CDR3 size: 16 residues. CDR3 sequence reads: CASIGLAGEGSYEQYF. As DNA, the CDR3 is TGTGCCAGCATTGGACTAGCGGGAGAGGGGTCCTACGAGCAGTACTTC.

This clonotype was counted many times. V is TRBV6-2 or TRBV6-3 and J is TRBJ2-5; no clear D gene. Trimming cost V 2 bases and J 5 bases, with 12 bases left between them. CDR3 length: 14 amino acids. Per the germline V gene, CDR1 is MNHEY and CDR2 is SVGEGT. The DNA of the CDR3 is TGTGCCAGCAGTTACGAAGCCCACGGGGAGACCCAGTACTTC. This sequence encodes CASSYEAHGETQYF.

There are a few counts of this clonotype. The J gene is TRBJ2-3, the V gene TRBV24-1, with 7 bases identical to TRBD2. CDR1 KGHDR and CDR2 SFDVKD come from the germline V gene. Losses at the gene ends were 5 bases for V and 1 base for J; bases not matched to a gene: 11. CDR3 length: 17 amino acids. DNA for the CDR3: TGTGCCACCAGTGGCGACGAACTAGCGCTCCGCACAGATACGCAGTATTTT. This codes for CATSGDELALRTDTQYF.

The V call is TRBV27, the J call TRBJ2-2; a possible D gene is TRBD1 (5 bases). The ends were cut back, 6 bases at V and 4 bases at J, with 18 bases in the middle. This CDR3 contains 16 residues. Germline V gene sequence: CDR1 MNHEY, CDR2 SMNVEV (reference sequence). The CDR3 region has the DNA TGTGCCAGCAGCCCCGACAGCCTCTGGGGCACCGGGGAGCTGTTTTTT. It encodes CASSPDSLWGTGELFF.

This clonotype was observed at least ten times. This chain connects TRBV27 to TRBJ2-5; 7 positions agree with TRBD1. Trimming took 5 bases from V and 1 from J; bases not matched to a gene: 1. CDR3 length: 13 amino acids. Germline V gene sequence: CDR1 MNHEY, CDR2 SMNVEV (reference sequence). For the CDR3, the DNA is TGTGCCAGCAGTAACAGGGGCCAAGAGACCCAGTACTTC. This sequence encodes CASSNRGQETQYF.

This clonotype was counted many times. This rearrangement joins TRBV28 to TRBJ2-7, with a possible D match to TRBD2 (6 bases). The germline CDR1 and CDR2 sequences are MDHEN and SYDVKM. Trimming cost V 6 bases and J 2 bases, with 14 bases left between them. The CDR3 sequence is 14 residues long. The CDR3 region is CASSPGTGAYEQYF. CDR3 nucleotide sequence: TGTGCCAGCAGCCCCGGGACTGGGGCCTACGAGCAGTACTTC.

In its sample, this clonotype was seen many times. This chain links TRBV27 with TRBJ1-5, with D maybe TRBD1 (5 bases). The CDR3 consists of 14 residues. The germline V gene has CDR1 MNHEY and CDR2 SMNVEV (reference sequence). V was clipped by 11 bases and J by 6 bases, with 20 bases between them. The CDR3 spells CAVPREVKGQPQHF. CDR3 DNA sequence: TGTGCCGTCCCCAGGGAAGTGAAGGGTCAGCCCCAGCATTTT.

This clonotype has at least ten counts. CDR3 protein: CASSLGLAGDYEQYF. DNA for the CDR3: TGTGCCAGCAGTTTGGGACTAGCGGGAGACTACGAGCAGTACTTC. The rearrangement joins TRBV6-2 or TRBV6-3 to TRBJ2-7, with 14 bases identical to TRBD2. The CDR3 has 15 residues. The germline gives CDR1 MNHEY, CDR2 SVGEGT. J gave up 3 bases and V 4 bases, and 2 bases lay outside the gene matches.